One sample yielded the 17 T cell receptor beta chains listed below, sequenced in a study of a mutant IDH1 vaccine in newly diagnosed glioma. Clones were sequenced by immunoSEQ multiplex PCR, and TCRdb holds only the in-frame ones, with some missing. The table includes tens of thousands of clones, around 83% detected once. No cognate antigen is known for these TCRs. Time point in this sample: week 23, last vaccination. Every single dose of the vaccine, 300 ug of mutant IDH1 20-mer peptide, came with topical imiquimod. The specimen comprised PBMCs, sampled from a glioma patient whose treatment included an IDH1 peptide vaccine. The receptors were sampled from a man in his thirties or forties with glioma.

A remark on this clone: Germline is not matched at one junction end, which may reflect a read error. V is TRBV7-8 and J is TRBJ2-4; 10 positions match TRBD1. Germline CDR1 SGHVS, CDR2 FQNEAQ. The CDR3 loop spans 18 amino acids. CDR3 loop: CASSLDRGLGIAKNIQYF. The CDR3 bases are TGTGCCAGCAGTTTAGACAGGGGGCTGGGGATAGCCAAAAACATTCAGTACTTC. Supplemented by reference TRBV7-8 and TRBJ2-4, the full variable domain reads GAGVSQSPRYKVAKRGQDVALRCDPISGHVSLFWYQQALGQGPEFLTYFQNEAQLDKSGLPSDRFFAERPEGSVSTLKIQRTQQEDSAVYLCASSLDRGLGIAKNIQYFGAGTRLSVL.

The chain joins TRBV2 to TRBJ1-3; D might be TRBD1 (5 bases). V gave up 1 base and J gave up 0 bases, with 10 bases separating them. This CDR3 comprises 16 residues. Germline-derived CDR1 and CDR2 are SNHLY and FYNNEI. The CDR3 spells CASSEGGLSSGNTIYF. DNA of the CDR3: TGTGCCAGCAGTGAAGGGGGCTTGAGCTCTGGAAACACCATATATTTT. The complete variable domain, with remaining parts taken from reference TRBV2 and TRBJ1-3, reads EPEVTQTPSHQVTQMGQEVILRCVPISNHLYFYWYRQILGQKVEFLVSFYNNEISEKSEIFDDQFSVERPDGSNFTLKIRSTKLEDSAMYFCASSEGGLSSGNTIYFGEGSWLTVV.

The J gene is TRBJ2-3, the V gene TRBV29-1; 8 bases agree with TRBD2. The CDR3 runs 15 residues. Germline lookup yields CDR1 SQVTM and CDR2 ANQGSEA. J was trimmed by 3 bases and V by 6 bases; bases with no gene match: 11. The CDR3 DNA sequence: TGCAGCGTACCGCTGTGGGGCGGGGGGACAGATACGCAGTATTTT. Protein product: CSVPLWGGGTDTQYF.

This chain joins TRBV4-1 and TRBJ2-7; D remains ambiguous. Germline V gene lookup returns CDR1 MGHRA and CDR2 YSYEKL. CDR3 length equals 15 residues. Between the trimmed V and J ends, which lost 0 bases and 2 bases, there was a span of 11 bases. The CDR3 sequence is CASSQDNSQTYEQYF. Here the CDR3 DNA reads TGCGCCAGCAGCCAAGATAACAGCCAAACCTACGAGCAGTACTTC.

The rearrangement uses TRBV5-4 and TRBJ2-5; D is uncertain. This CDR3 region has 15 residues. Germline V gene sequence: CDR1 SGHNT, CDR2 YYREEE (reference sequence). V lost 4 bases, J lost 2 bases, and 15 bases lay in between. This CDR3 reads CASSPVGRAQETQYF. CDR3 DNA: TGTGCCAGCAGCCCGGTAGGTAGGGCTCAAGAGACCCAGTACTTC.

V and J are TRBV30 and TRBJ1-6; D not resolved. Germline lookup yields CDR1 GTSNPN and CDR2 SVGIG (reference sequence). The length of the CDR3 is 13 residues. V gave up 0 bases and J gave up 7 bases, with 7 bases separating them. The CDR3 here is CAWSVDENSPLHF. CDR3 in DNA: TGTGCCTGGAGTGTAGACGAGAATTCACCCCTCCACTTT.

The V call is TRBV14, the J call TRBJ1-2; 7 bases are a match to TRBD1. CDR3 length: 14 amino acids. Losses at the gene ends were 4 bases for V and 8 bases for J; bases not matched to a gene: 10. The germline V gene encodes CDR1 SGHDN and CDR2 FVKESK. CDR3 in amino acids: CASSPRQGVWGYTF. The DNA of the CDR3 is TGTGCCAGCAGCCCTCGTCAGGGGGTCTGGGGCTACACCTTC.

This clone turned up a few times. The V gene is TRBV10-2, the J gene TRBJ2-4; tentatively, D is TRBD1 or TRBD2 (6 bases each). Looked up from germline, CDR1 is WSHSY and CDR2 is SAAADI. CDR3 length: 14 amino acids. The V and J ends lost 7 bases and 3 bases respectively, with 13 bases between them. CDR3 protein: CASNKQGGKNIQYF. Written as DNA, the CDR3 is TGCGCCAGCAATAAACAGGGAGGCAAAAACATTCAGTACTTC.

The V call is TRBV5-1, the J call TRBJ2-1; maybe TRBD1 (6 bases). The germline V and J ends were trimmed by 5 bases and 9 bases, with 12 bases remaining between them. Germline lookup yields CDR1 SGHRS and CDR2 YFSETQ. The CDR3 runs 12 residues. The CDR3 here is CASSNRVGEQFF. DNA for the CDR3: TGCGCCAGCAGTAACAGGGTTGGTGAGCAGTTCTTC.

The V and J genes are TRBV18 and TRBJ2-2, with 7 nucleotides matching TRBD1. J was trimmed by 17 bases and V by 3 bases; bases with no gene match: 15. The CDR3 length is 14 residues. Germline CDR1 KGHSH, CDR2 LQKENI. CDR3 protein: CASSPSLFPGQPFF. The CDR3 DNA is TGTGCCAGCTCACCGTCCTTGTTTCCGGGACAGCCCTTTTTT.

This clone was seen only once. The chain combines TRBV13 with TRBJ2-7; D remains ambiguous. The germline V gene encodes CDR1 PRHDT and CDR2 FYEKMQ (reference sequence). V lost 0 bases to trimming and J lost 4 bases, with 16 bases between them. The CDR3 contains 16 residues. CDR3 coding DNA: TGTGCCAGCAGCTTAGGCCCACAAGGTAAACATTACGAGCAGTACTTC. Its protein is CASSLGPQGKHYEQYF. Variable domain in full (rest from reference TRBV13 and TRBJ2-7): AAGVIQSPRHLIKEKRETATLKCYPIPRHDTVYWYQQGPGQDPQFLISFYEKMQSDKGSIPDRFSAQQFSDYHSELNMSSLELGDSALYFCASSLGPQGKHYEQYFGPGTRLTVT.

This clone rates as medium-sized. The chain couples TRBV6-1 to TRBJ1-2; 10 bases align to TRBD1. The CDR3 sequence is 16 residues long. Trimming removed 0 bases from V and 4 bases from J; junction bases left unmatched: 5. CDR1 is MNHNS and CDR2 is SASEGT in the germline V gene. The CDR3 DNA follows: TGTGCCAGCAGTGAAGCCGTCGGACAGGGGGGCTATGGCTACACCTTC. Its protein product is CASSEAVGQGGYGYTF.

This chain connects TRBV5-6 to TRBJ2-1; TRBD2 matches 11 bases. CDR1 SGHDT and CDR2 YYEEEE come from the germline V gene. The CDR3 has 16 amino acids. Trimming cost V 5 bases and J 4 bases; bases outside gene matches: 8. CDR3 residues: CASSLVTSGGYNEQFF. The CDR3 coding sequence is TGTGCCAGCAGTCTCGTAACTAGCGGGGGATACAATGAGCAGTTCTTC.

The chain employs TRBV9 and TRBJ2-7; D perhaps matches TRBD2 (5 bases). CDR1 SGDLS and CDR2 YYNGEE come from the germline V gene. CDR3 length: 15 residues. V was clipped by 4 bases and J by 0 bases, with 14 bases between them. CDR3 nucleotide sequence: TGTGCCAGCAGCCCGCGGAACCGGGGCTCCTACGAGCAGTACTTC. Its protein is CASSPRNRGSYEQYF.

The chain's CDR3 is CASSHKGGRTNEKLFF. As DNA, the CDR3 is TGCGCCAGCAGCCATAAAGGGGGTAGGACTAATGAAAAACTGTTTTTT. This chain joins TRBV4-1 and TRBJ1-4, with a tentative D call TRBD1 (6 bases). The V gene's germline CDR1 is MGHRA and CDR2 YSYEKL. The CDR3 is 16 amino acids. Trimming pared 3 bases from V and 2 bases from J, leaving 13 bases between.

This clone has only one observation. This sequence joins TRBV12-5 and TRBJ1-5; 7 bases map to TRBD1. The CDR3 runs to 15 residues. The J segment lost 5 bases and the V segment lost 4 bases, leaving 8 bases of the junction unmatched. Per the germline V gene, CDR1 is LGHNT and CDR2 is FRNRAP. This chain's CDR3 is CASGWGYRGDQPQHF. CDR3 bases: TGTGCTAGTGGTTGGGGGTACAGGGGTGATCAGCCCCAGCATTTT.

This clone has a handful of counts. The chain links TRBV6-6 to TRBJ2-5; D is unresolved. The CDR3 runs 16 residues. V lost 6 bases, J lost 3 bases, and 20 bases lay in between. CDR1 and CDR2 (germline): MNHNY, SVGAGI (reference sequence). The DNA of the CDR3 is TGTGCCAGCAGCCTAGGGCAAGATCTTCGGGAAGAGACCCAGTACTTC. This gives the protein CASSLGQDLREETQYF.